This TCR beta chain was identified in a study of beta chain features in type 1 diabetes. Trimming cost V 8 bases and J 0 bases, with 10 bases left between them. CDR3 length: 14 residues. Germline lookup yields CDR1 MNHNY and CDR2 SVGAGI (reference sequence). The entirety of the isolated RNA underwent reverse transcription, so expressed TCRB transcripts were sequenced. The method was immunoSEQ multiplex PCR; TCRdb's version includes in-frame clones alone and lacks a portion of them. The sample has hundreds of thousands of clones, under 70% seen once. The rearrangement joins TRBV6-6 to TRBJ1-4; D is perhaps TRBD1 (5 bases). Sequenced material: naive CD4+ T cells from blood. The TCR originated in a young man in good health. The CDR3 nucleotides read TGTGCCAGCTACGTGACAGCAACTAATGAAAAACTGTTTTTT. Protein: CASYVTATNEKLFF.